The 2 T cell receptor beta chains in this list originate from one sample, sequenced in a study of blood T cells in healthy people across ages. Combining a sample-barcoded 5' primer with a J-beta primer mix, a second PCR ran for roughly 7 to 12 cycles. One entry per CDR3 protein results from TCRdb running MiXCR on the 5' RACE reads. There are about 640,000 distinct CDR3 sequences in the sample; around 54% occur only once, and over 30% lies in the top ten. The sample comprised blood. These TCRs come from a man in his fifties or sixties in good health.

This chain links TRBV3-1 with TRBJ1-1; the D is unclear. V gave up 4 bases and J gave up 1 base, with 13 bases separating them. This CDR3 has 15 residues. In germline, CDR1 is LGHDT, CDR2 YNNKEL (reference sequence). The CDR3 reads CASSRRIDSNTEAFF. The CDR3 coding sequence is TGTGCCAGCAGCCGTCGGATAGATTCGAACACTGAAGCTTTCTTT.

This chain uses TRBV27 with TRBJ2-7; possible D gene TRBD2, 6 bases. V lost 6 bases and J 1 base, leaving 16 bases between the germline ends. The length of the CDR3 is 15 residues. Germline loops: CDR1 MNHEY, CDR2 SMNVEV (reference sequence). CDR3 in amino acids: CASSPAGSRSYEQYF. The CDR3 bases are TGTGCCAGCAGCCCCGCGGGGAGCCGGTCCTACGAGCAGTACTTC.